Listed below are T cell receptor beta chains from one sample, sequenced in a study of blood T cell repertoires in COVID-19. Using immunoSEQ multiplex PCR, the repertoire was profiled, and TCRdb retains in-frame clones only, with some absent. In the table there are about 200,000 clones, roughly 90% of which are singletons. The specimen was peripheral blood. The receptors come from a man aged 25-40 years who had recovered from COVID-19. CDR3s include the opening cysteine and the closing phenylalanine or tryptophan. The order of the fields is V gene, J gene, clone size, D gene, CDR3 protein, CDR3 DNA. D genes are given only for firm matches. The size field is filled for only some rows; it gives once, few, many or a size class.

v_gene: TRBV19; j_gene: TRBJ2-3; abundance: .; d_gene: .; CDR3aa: CASSETRTDTQYF; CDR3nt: TGTGCCAGTAGTGAGACACGGACAGATACGCAGTATTTT
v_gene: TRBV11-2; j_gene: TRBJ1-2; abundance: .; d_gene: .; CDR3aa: CASSLDIGDSRNYGYTF; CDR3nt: TGTGCCAGCAGCTTAGATATCGGCGACAGTCGAAACTATGGCTACACCTTC
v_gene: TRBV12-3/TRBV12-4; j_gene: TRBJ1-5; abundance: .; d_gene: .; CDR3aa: CASRLQNQPQHF; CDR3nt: TGTGCCAGCAGACTCCAAAATCAGCCCCAGCATTTT
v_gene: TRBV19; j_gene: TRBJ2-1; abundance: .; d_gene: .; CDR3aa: CASTSDYLNEQFF; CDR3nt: TGTGCCAGTACCTCTGACTACCTAAATGAGCAGTTCTTC
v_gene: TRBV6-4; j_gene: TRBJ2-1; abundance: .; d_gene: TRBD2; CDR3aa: CASSDGTSDYNEQFF; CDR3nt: TGTGCCAGCAGTGACGGGACTAGCGACTACAATGAGCAGTTCTTC
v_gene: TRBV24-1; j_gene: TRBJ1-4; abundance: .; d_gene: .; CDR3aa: CATREGTTNEKLFF; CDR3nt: TGTGCCACCAGGGAGGGGACAACTAATGAAAAACTGTTTTTT
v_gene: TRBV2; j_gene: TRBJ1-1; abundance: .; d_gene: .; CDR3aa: CASSRQQNTEAFF; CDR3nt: TGTGCCAGCTCCCGACAGCAGAACACTGAAGCTTTCTTT
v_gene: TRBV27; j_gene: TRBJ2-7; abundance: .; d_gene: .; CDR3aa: CASSLSGWGGDEQYF; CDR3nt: TGTGCCAGCAGTTTATCTGGGTGGGGGGGCGACGAGCAGTACTTC
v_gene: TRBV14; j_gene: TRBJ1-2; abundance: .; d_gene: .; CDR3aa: CASSQGAGDYGYTF; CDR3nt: TGTGCCAGCAGCCAAGGAGCCGGGGACTATGGCTACACCTTC
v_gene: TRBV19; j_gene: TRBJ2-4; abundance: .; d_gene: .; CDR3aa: CASSPAVRGAKNIQYF; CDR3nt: TGTGCCAGTAGCCCTGCTGTCCGAGGAGCCAAAAACATTCAGTACTTC
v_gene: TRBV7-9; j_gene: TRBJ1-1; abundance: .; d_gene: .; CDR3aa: CASSPPGVGNTEAFF; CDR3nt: TGTGCCAGCAGCCCTCCCGGGGTCGGAAACACTGAAGCTTTCTTT
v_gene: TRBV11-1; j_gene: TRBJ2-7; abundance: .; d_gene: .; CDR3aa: CASRREYEQYF; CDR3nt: TGTGCCAGCAGACGAGAATACGAGCAGTACTTC
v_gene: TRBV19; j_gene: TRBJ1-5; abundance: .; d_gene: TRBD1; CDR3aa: CASSPRPGTGMVTQPQHF; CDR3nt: TGTGCCAGTAGTCCACGTCCCGGGACAGGTATGGTGACTCAGCCCCAGCATTTT
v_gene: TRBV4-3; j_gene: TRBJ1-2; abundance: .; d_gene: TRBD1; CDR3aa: CASGTGPYGYTF; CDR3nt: TGCGCCAGCGGGACAGGGCCCTATGGCTACACCTTC
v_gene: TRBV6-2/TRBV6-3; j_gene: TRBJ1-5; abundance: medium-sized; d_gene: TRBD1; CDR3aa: CASSYLADRAQPQHF; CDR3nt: TGTGCCAGCAGTTACCTCGCGGACAGGGCGCAGCCCCAGCATTTT
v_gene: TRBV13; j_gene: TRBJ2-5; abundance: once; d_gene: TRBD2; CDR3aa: CASIPSGGARETQYF; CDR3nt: TGTGCCAGCATCCCTAGCGGGGGGGCCCGAGAGACCCAGTACTTC
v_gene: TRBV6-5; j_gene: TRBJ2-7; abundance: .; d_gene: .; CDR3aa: CASRHQSGTGEQYF; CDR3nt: TGTGCCAGCAGGCATCAAAGCGGAACGGGGGAGCAGTACTTC
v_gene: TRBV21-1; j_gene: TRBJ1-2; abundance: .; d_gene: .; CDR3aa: CASISPWTGYYGYTF; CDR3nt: TGTGCCAGCATTTCACCGTGGACAGGATATTATGGCTACACCTTC
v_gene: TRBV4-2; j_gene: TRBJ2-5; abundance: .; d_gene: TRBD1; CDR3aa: CASSQALQGSGETQYF; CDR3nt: TGTGCCAGCAGCCAAGCTCTACAGGGGAGCGGCGAGACCCAGTACTTC
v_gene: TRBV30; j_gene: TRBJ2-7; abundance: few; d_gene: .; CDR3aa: CAWSEKWRGEQYF; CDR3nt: TGTGCCTGGAGTGAAAAATGGAGGGGCGAGCAGTACTTC
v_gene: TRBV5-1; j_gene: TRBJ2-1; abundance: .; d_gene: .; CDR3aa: CASSSYKEWEQFF; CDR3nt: TGCGCCAGCAGTTCTTATAAGGAGTGGGAGCAGTTCTTC
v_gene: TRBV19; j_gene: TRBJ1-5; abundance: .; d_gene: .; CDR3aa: CASTPWQGNQPQHF; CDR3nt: TGTGCCAGTACCCCATGGCAGGGTAATCAGCCCCAGCATTTT
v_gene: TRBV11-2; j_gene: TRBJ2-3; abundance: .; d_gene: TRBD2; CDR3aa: CASSLVSGGRGTDTQYF; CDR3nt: TGTGCCAGCAGCTTAGTAAGCGGGGGGCGGGGCACAGATACGCAGTATTTT
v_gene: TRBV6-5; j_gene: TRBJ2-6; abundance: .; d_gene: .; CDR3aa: CASIGGAGGANVLTF; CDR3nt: TGTGCCAGCATCGGAGGGGCGGGAGGGGCCAACGTCCTGACTTTC
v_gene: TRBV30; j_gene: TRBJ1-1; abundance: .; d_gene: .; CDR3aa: CAWSRNTEAFF; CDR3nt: TGTGCCTGGTCTAGGAACACTGAAGCTTTCTTT
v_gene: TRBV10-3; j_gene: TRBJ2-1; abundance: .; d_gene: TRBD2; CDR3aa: CAISGQLAGAYNEQFF; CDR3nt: TGTGCCATCAGTGGGCAACTAGCGGGGGCTTACAATGAGCAGTTCTTC
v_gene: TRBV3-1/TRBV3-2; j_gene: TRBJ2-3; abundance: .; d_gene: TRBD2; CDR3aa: CASSQGGDLLANTQYF; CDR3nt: TGTGCCAGCAGCCAGGGGGGGGACCTGCTGGCAAATACGCAGTATTTT
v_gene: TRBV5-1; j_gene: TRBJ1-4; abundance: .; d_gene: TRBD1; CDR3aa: CASSEQQGREKLFF; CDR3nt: TGCGCCAGCAGCGAGCAACAGGGGAGGGAAAAACTGTTTTTT
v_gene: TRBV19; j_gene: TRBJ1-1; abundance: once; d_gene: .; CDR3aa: CASSGGGFPERWDTEAFF; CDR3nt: TGTGCCAGTAGCGGGGGGGGCTTTCCGGAACGATGGGACACTGAAGCTTTCTTT
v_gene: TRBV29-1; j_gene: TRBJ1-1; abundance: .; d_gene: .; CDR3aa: CSVGQANTEAFF; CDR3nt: TGCAGCGTTGGGCAGGCGAACACTGAAGCTTTCTTT
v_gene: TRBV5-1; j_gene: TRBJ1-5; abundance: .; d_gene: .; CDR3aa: CASSPSPGEGDQPQHF; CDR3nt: TGCGCCAGCAGCCCTTCTCCAGGGGAAGGGGATCAGCCCCAGCATTTT
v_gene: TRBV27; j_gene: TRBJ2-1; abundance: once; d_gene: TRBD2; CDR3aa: CATSLQLAGGPNEQFF; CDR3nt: TGTGCCACCAGCCTCCAACTAGCGGGGGGGCCGAATGAGCAGTTCTTC
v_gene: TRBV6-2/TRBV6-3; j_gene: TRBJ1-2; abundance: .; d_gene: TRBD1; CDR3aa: CASSRDRGNKNYGYTF; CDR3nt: TGTGCCAGCAGCAGGGACAGGGGGAATAAAAACTATGGCTACACCTTC
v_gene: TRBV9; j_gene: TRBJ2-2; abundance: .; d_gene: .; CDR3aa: CASSVGGIGAGELFF; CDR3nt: TGTGCCAGCAGCGTAGGAGGGATCGGCGCCGGGGAGCTGTTTTTT
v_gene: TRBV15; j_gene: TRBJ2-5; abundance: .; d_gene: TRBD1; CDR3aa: CATSRVFPGTGGQETQYF; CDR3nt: TGTGCCACCAGCAGAGTTTTCCCCGGGACAGGGGGACAGGAGACCCAGTACTTC
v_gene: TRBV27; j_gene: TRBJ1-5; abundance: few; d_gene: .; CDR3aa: CASSPSFNQPQHF; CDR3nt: TGTGCCAGCAGTCCCTCGTTCAATCAGCCCCAGCATTTT